This TCR beta chain derives from a study of T cell repertoires in cytomegalovirus infection. Study summary: Public TCR beta signature analysis indicated the presence of both CMV infection and matching HLA type. General study findings and limits: Ex vivo, HLA-C-restricted CMV-specific TCR beta clonotypes prevailed over the rest of the response.

On this clonotype: The antigen is undetermined. Being one base from a much bigger clone, this may be a read error.

Germline assignment: CDR1 SEHNR and CDR2 FQNEAQ (reference sequence). The CDR3 length is 15 residues. MiXCR, applied by TCRdb to the reads, yields one record per CDR3 protein. In the table there are nearly 650,000 distinct CDR3 sequences, roughly 26% of which are singletons. The chain uses TRBV7-9 and TRBJ1-5; 7 bases align to TRBD1. This TCR came from a human donor in good health (CMV status not recorded). Some clones in this sample may be carry-over from other donors' samples. Material for sequencing was CD8+ T cells from PBMCs. The CDR3 here is CANSSRQGAHQPQHF. The CDR3 nucleotides are TGTGCCAACAGCTCCCGACAGGGTGCACATCAGCCCCAGCATTTT.